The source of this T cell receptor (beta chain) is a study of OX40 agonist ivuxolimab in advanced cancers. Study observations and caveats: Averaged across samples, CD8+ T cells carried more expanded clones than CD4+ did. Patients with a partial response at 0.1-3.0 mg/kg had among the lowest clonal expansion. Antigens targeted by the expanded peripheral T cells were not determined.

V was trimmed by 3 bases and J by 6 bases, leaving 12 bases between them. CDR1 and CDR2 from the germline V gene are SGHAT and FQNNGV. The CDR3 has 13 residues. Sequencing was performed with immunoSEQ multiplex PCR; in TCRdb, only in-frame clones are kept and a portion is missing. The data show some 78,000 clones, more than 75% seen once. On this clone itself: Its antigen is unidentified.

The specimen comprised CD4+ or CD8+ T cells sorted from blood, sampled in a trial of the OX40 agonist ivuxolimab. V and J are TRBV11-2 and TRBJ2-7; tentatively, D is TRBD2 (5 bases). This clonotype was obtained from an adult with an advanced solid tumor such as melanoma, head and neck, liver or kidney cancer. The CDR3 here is CASSLGEGSEQYF. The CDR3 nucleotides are TGTGCCAGCAGCTTGGGAGAGGGATCCGAGCAGTACTTC. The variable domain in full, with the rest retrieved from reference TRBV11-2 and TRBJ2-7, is EAGVAQSPRYKIIEKRQSVAFWCNPISGHATLYWYQQILGQGPKLLIQFQNNGVVDDSQLPKDRFSAERLKGVDSTLKIQPAKLEDSAVYLCASSLGEGSEQYFGPGTRLTVT.